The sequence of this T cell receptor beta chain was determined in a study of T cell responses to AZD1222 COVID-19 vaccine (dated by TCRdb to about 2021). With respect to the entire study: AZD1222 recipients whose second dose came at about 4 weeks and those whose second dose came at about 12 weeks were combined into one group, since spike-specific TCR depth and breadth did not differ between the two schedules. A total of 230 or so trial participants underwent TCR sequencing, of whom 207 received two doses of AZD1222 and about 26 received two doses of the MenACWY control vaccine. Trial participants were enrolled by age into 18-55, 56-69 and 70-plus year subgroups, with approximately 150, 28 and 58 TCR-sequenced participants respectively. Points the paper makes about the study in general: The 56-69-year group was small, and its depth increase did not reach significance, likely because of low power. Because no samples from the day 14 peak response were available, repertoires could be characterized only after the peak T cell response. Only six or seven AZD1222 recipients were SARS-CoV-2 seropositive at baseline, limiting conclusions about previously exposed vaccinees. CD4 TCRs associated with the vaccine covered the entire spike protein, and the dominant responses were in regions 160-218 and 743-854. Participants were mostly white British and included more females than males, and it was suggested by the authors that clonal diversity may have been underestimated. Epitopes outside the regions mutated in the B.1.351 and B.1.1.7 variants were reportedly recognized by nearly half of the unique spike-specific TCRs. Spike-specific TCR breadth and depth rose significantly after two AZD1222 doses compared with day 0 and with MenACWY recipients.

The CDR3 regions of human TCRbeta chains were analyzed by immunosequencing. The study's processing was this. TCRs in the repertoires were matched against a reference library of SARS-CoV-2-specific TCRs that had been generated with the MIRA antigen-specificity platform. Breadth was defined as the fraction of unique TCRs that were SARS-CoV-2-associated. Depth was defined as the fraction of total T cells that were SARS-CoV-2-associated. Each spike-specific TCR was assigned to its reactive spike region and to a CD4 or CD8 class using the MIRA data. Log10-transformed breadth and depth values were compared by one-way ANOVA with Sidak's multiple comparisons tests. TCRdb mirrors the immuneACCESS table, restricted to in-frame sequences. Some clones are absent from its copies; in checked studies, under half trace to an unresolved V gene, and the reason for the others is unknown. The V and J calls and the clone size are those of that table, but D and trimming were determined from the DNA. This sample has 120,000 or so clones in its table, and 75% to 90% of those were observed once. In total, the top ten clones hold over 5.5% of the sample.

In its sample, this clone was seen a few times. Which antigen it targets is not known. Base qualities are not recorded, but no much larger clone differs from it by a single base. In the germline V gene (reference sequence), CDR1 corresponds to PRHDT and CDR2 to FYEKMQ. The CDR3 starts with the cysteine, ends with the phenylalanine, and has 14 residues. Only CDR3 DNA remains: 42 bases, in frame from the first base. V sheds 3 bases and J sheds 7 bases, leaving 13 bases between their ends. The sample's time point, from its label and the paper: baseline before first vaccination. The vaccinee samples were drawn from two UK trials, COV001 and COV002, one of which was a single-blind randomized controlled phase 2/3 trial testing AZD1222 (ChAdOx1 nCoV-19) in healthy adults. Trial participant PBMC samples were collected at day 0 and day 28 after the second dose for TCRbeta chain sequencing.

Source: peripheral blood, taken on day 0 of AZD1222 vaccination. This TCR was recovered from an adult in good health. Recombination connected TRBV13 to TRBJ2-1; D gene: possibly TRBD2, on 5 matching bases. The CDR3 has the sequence CASSFVGRGNEQFF. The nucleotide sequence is TGTGCCAGCAGCTTTGTTGGTAGAGGGAATGAGCAGTTCTTC. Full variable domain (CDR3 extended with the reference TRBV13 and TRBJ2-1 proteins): AAGVIQSPRHLIKEKRETATLKCYPIPRHDTVYWYQQGPGQDPQFLISFYEKMQSDKGSIPDRFSAQQFSDYHSELNMSSLELGDSALYFCASSFVGRGNEQFFGPGTRLTVL.